The 10 T cell receptor beta chains below all came from one sample that was sequenced in a study of blood T cells in healthy people across ages. Primers used in a second PCR of about 7 to 12 cycles were a sample-barcoded 5' primer and a J-beta primer mix. TCRdb reprocessed the 5' RACE reads via MiXCR and lists one record per CDR3 protein. The table includes approximately 690,000 distinct CDR3 sequences, roughly 53% detected once. Sequenced material: blood. The receptors originated from a man between 60 and 75 years old in good health.

This chain links TRBV6-6 with TRBJ1-2; D may be TRBD1 (6 bases). V was shortened by 6 bases and J by 4 bases, with 12 bases between the two germline ends. CDR3 length equals 13 residues. CDR1 MNHNY and CDR2 SVGAGI come from the germline V gene (reference sequence). CDR3 residues: CASRGGSFYGYTF. The CDR3 coding sequence is TGTGCCAGCAGAGGGGGGAGTTTCTATGGCTACACCTTC.

The genes are TRBV7-9 and TRBJ2-1; no definite D call. The germline CDR1 and CDR2 sequences are SEHNR and FQNEAQ (reference sequence). V dropped 1 base and J dropped 5 bases, with 12 bases sitting between them. CDR3 length equals 15 residues. CDR3 protein: CASSLVGQANNEQFF. Here the CDR3 DNA reads TGTGCCAGCAGCTTAGTTGGCCAGGCAAACAATGAGCAGTTCTTC.

This rearrangement joins TRBV20-1 to TRBJ2-1; 11 nucleotides agree with TRBD2. CDR3 length equals 17 residues. Losses at the gene ends were 3 bases for V and 4 bases for J; bases not matched to a gene: 11. The V gene's germline CDR1 is DFQATT and CDR2 SNEGSKA (reference sequence). CDR3 region: CSARDARGTSGYNEQFF. As DNA, the CDR3 is TGCAGTGCTAGGGATGCCCGGGGGACTAGCGGATACAATGAGCAGTTCTTC.

The V call is TRBV3-1, the J call TRBJ1-4, with a tentative D call TRBD1 (5 bases). The V gene's germline CDR1 is LGHDT and CDR2 YNNKEL (reference sequence). The V and J ends lost 4 bases and 7 bases respectively, with 16 bases between them. The length of the CDR3 is 15 residues. DNA for the CDR3: TGTGCCAGCAGCCCCCCCGTGGGGGAGGCTGAAAAACTGTTTTTT. It translates to CASSPPVGEAEKLFF. The full variable domain, in which reference TRBV3-1 and TRBJ1-4 provide the parts outside the CDR3, is DTAVSQTPKYLVTQMGNDKSIKCEQNLGHDTMYWYKQDSKKFLKIMFSYNNKELIINETVPNRFSPKSPDKAHLNLHINSLELGDSAVYFCASSPPVGEAEKLFFGSGTQLSVL.

This chain joins TRBV4-1 and TRBJ2-7; possible D gene TRBD1, 6 bases. The CDR3 spans 14 residues. Germline-derived CDR1 and CDR2 are MGHRA and YSYEKL. Trimming removed 0 bases at V and 3 bases at J, with 9 bases between. The CDR3 DNA reads TGCGCCAGCAGCCAAGATCAAGGGGGCTACGAGCAGTACTTC. It specifies CASSQDQGGYEQYF.

This clonotype was counted only a few times. This sequence joins TRBV10-3 and TRBJ2-7; D not certain. The V gene lost 2 bases and the J gene lost 0 bases, with 5 bases spanning the gap. Germline V gene lookup returns CDR1 ENHRY and CDR2 SYGVKD. This CDR3 is 13 amino acids long. Written as DNA, the CDR3 is TGTGCCATCAGTGAGCAGCGCTCCTACGAGCAGTACTTC. Its translation: CAISEQRSYEQYF.

This chain links TRBV20-1 with TRBJ2-5; D is possibly TRBD1 or TRBD2 (5 bases each). The CDR3 is 13 amino acids. Germline V gene lookup returns CDR1 DFQATT and CDR2 SNEGSKA (reference sequence). Trimming left V 6 bases short and J 5 bases short, with 16 bases between. The CDR3 protein is CSAEPTRGETQYF. The CDR3 bases are TGCAGTGCCGAACCAACTAGGGGCGAGACCCAGTACTTC.

Remarks on this clonotype: This could be a read error, since a much larger clone is one nucleotide away. This chain uses TRBV20-1 with TRBJ2-1; D uncertain. V shed 5 bases and J shed 10 bases, with 21 bases lying between them. CDR3 size: 14 residues. Germline lookup yields CDR1 DFQATT and CDR2 SNEGSKA (reference sequence). The CDR3 DNA follows: TGCAGTGCTCATACCGCCGGCCAGCCACGGGAGCAGTTCTTC. Translated, it gives CSAHTAGQPREQFF.

This clonotype showed up just a few times. The chain employs TRBV21-1 and TRBJ2-4; the DNA was not compared with TRBD1, the D call given in the table. TRBV21-1 corresponds to a pseudogene. There are 16 residues in the CDR3. DNA of the CDR3: TGTGCCAGCAGTCGGACAGGATGGGTAGAGAAAAACATTCAGTACTTC. This sequence encodes CASSRTGWVEKNIQYF.

A single count supports this clonotype. The genes are TRBV18 and TRBJ1-1, with D uncertain. Germline lookup yields CDR1 KGHSH and CDR2 LQKENI. This CDR3 contains 12 residues. V shed 7 bases and J shed 6 bases, with 12 bases lying between them. In nucleotides, the CDR3 is TGTGCCAGCTACGAGCCGGGTGCTGAAGCTTTCTTT. Protein product: CASYEPGAEAFF.